This T cell receptor beta chain was observed in a study of brain T cells in children with intractable seizures. Sequencing was performed with immunoSEQ multiplex PCR; in TCRdb, only in-frame clones are kept and a portion is missing. The sample records 70,000 to 85,000 clones, more than 75% being singletons. The specimen comprised peripheral blood, sampled at surgery. This TCR was recovered from a girl under 10 years old with Rasmussen encephalitis and intractable seizures.

The CDR3 coding sequence is TGCAGCGTTGGTGGAACACCTAATGAGCAGTTCTTC. Its protein product is CSVGGTPNEQFF. The chain uses TRBV29-1 and TRBJ2-1; D is unresolved. From germline, CDR1 is SQVTM and CDR2 ANQGSEA. The length of the CDR3 is 12 residues. Between the trimmed V and J ends, which lost 4 bases and 7 bases, there was a span of 11 bases.